The clone carrying this T cell receptor (beta chain) was counted only a few times. Its antigen is undetermined. Amplified regions were TCR beta CDR3 sequences from RNA transcripts. TCR CDR3 underwent first-round RT-PCR with the HTBI primer set. Each CDR3 protein gets one entry after TCRdb re-called the multiplex PCR reads with MiXCR. The data hold fewer than 900,000 distinct CDR3 sequences, with about a sixth observed a single time. Reasons for excluding patients were uncontrolled infection, other autoimmune disease, pregnancy or lactation. This specimen belongs to a study of T cells in Graves' hyperthyroidism and ophthalmopathy. Overall study findings and caveats: Peripheral blood also featured most of the thyroid clonotypes expanded above 0.001. Onset of ophthalmopathy came a median about 6.5 months after the model predicted it.

V lost 8 bases and J lost 5, with 15 bases in between. This CDR3 is 12 amino acids long. The germline V gene has CDR1 SQVTM and CDR2 ANQGSEA. The receptor's source is a man in his late teens or twenties with Graves' hyperthyroidism. Sequencing was performed on blood. This sequence joins TRBV29-1 and TRBJ2-5, with no clear D. The CDR3 region has the DNA TGCAGCTCATGGGTCGGTGGGGAGACCCAGTACTTC. This sequence encodes CSSWVGGETQYF.